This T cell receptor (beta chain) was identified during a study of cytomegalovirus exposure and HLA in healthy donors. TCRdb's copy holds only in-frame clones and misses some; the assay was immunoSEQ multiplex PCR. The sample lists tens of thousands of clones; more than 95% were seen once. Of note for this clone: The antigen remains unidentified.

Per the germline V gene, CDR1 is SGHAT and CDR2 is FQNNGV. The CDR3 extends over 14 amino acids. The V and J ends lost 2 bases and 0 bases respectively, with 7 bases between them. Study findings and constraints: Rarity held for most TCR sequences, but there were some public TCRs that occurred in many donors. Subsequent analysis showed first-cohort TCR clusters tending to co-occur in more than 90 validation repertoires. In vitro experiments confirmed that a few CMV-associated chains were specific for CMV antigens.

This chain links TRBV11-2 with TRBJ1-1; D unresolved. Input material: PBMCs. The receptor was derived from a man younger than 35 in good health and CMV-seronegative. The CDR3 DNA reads TGTGCCAGCAGCTTAAGAGAGATGAACACTGAAGCTTTCTTT. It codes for CASSLREMNTEAFF.